The 2 T cell receptor beta chains given below trace back to one sample, sequenced in a study of response to subunit inactivated influenza vaccine. TCRdb passed the RT-PCR reads through MiXCR, listing each CDR3 protein once. The repertoire consists of 250,000 to 350,000 distinct CDR3 sequences, with 22% occurring once and the leading ten covering 10% to 13%. This specimen consisted of PBMCs from blood, obtained around 22 months after vaccination. These receptors came from a man in his fifties or sixties who received an inactivated influenza vaccine.

This clonotype was counted at least ten times. The chain combines TRBV20-1 with TRBJ1-2, with 7 bases lining up with TRBD1. Germline V lookup: CDR1 DFQATT, CDR2 SNEGSKA (reference sequence). The V and J ends lost 2 bases and 5 bases, in that order; junction bases with no gene match: 5. This CDR3 comprises 13 residues. CDR3 residues: CSARHRGFYGYTF. The CDR3 coding sequence is TGCAGTGCTAGACACAGGGGTTTTTATGGCTACACCTTC.

The chain recombines TRBV12-3 or TRBV12-4 with TRBJ2-4; D uncertain. This CDR3 comprises 15 residues. Trimming removed 3 bases from V and 7 bases from J, with 16 bases in between. The CDR3 here is CASSFIAGARNIQYF. Here the CDR3 DNA reads TGTGCCAGCAGTTTTATCGCAGGAGCCAGGAACATTCAGTACTTC.